The 26 T cell receptor beta chains in this list originate from one sample, sequenced in a study of blood T cell repertoires in COVID-19. Generated by immunoSEQ multiplex PCR, the TCRdb table keeps only in-frame clones and is missing some. The sample consists of a few hundred thousand clones, about 85% of them appearing once. The sequencing sample was made of peripheral blood. These receptors all stem from a young woman with acute or convalescent COVID-19.

V gene TRBV27 combines with J gene TRBJ2-5, with 13 bases lining up with TRBD2. Trimming at V came to 5 bases and at J to 5 bases, leaving 11 bases not matched to a gene. This CDR3 has 17 amino acids. Germline assignment: CDR1 MNHEY and CDR2 SMNVEV (reference sequence). The CDR3 is CASSPYRTSGGMETQYF. DNA of the CDR3: TGTGCCAGCAGTCCCTACCGGACTAGCGGGGGAATGGAGACCCAGTACTTC.

The chain employs TRBV6-1 and TRBJ1-1, with no clear D. V lost 5 bases and J lost 10, with 11 bases in between. CDR1 and CDR2 from the germline V gene are MNHNS and SASEGT. The CDR3 totals 11 residues. Here the CDR3 DNA reads TGTGCCAGCAGTTCTAGCACCCCAGCTTTCTTT. It specifies CASSSSTPAFF.

The chain joins TRBV7-9 to TRBJ1-1; no firm D call. V lost 5 bases to trimming and J lost 5 bases, with 9 bases between them. Germline V gene lookup returns CDR1 SEHNR and CDR2 FQNEAQ (reference sequence). The CDR3 runs 12 residues. The CDR3 sequence is CASSPQETEAFF. The CDR3 coding sequence is TGTGCCAGCAGCCCCCAAGAGACTGAAGCTTTCTTT. Looking up the rest from reference TRBV7-9 and TRBJ1-1 gives the full variable domain: DTGVSQNPRHKITKRGQNVTFRCDPISEHNRLYWYRQTLGQGPEFLTYFQNEAQLEKSRLLSDRFSAERPKGSFSTLEIQRTEQGDSAMYLCASSPQETEAFFGQGTRLTVV.

This clone showed up just once. The V and J genes are TRBV10-1 and TRBJ1-3; D is unresolved. The V gene lost 2 bases and the J gene lost 4 bases, with 12 bases spanning the gap. Germline CDR1 and CDR2: WNHNN and SYGVQD (reference sequence). The CDR3 runs to 15 residues. CDR3 in amino acids: CASSEDQRWGNTIYF. CDR3 nucleotides: TGCGCCAGCAGTGAGGACCAGCGGTGGGGAAACACCATATATTTT.

The rearrangement links TRBV6-5 to TRBJ1-2, with D possibly being TRBD1 (5 bases). Germline-derived CDR1 and CDR2 are MNHEY and SVGAGI. The CDR3 is made up of 15 amino acids. V shed 2 bases and J shed 4 bases, with 14 bases lying between them. The CDR3 loop is CASSYRGEVGYGYTF. The DNA of the CDR3 is TGTGCCAGCAGTTACAGGGGCGAGGTGGGCTATGGCTACACCTTC.

J is TRBJ1-1 and V is TRBV5-8, with D possibly TRBD1 on 6 matching bases. Trimming took off 1 base at V and 8 bases at J, with 15 bases between the two ends. The CDR3 length is 14 residues. Germline values: CDR1 SGHTS, CDR2 YDEGEE. The CDR3 sequence is CASSLRGGFSEAFF. The CDR3 DNA sequence: TGTGCCAGCAGCTTGAGGGGGGGGTTCAGCGAAGCTTTCTTT.

The rearrangement links TRBV9 to TRBJ2-7, with 7 positions matching TRBD1. The CDR3 spans 14 residues. With 4 bases clipped from V and 5 bases from J, the junction kept 9 bases outside the gene matches. The V gene's germline CDR1 is SGDLS and CDR2 YYNGEE. This chain's CDR3 is CASSPGTVVHEQYF. CDR3 bases: TGTGCCAGCAGCCCCGGGACAGTAGTCCACGAGCAGTACTTC.

In this sample, this clone turned up once. V is TRBV6-4 and J is TRBJ1-5, with 8 nucleotides matching TRBD1. The CDR3 contains 16 residues. Germline V gives CDR1 MRHNA, CDR2 SNTAGT. Germline trimming cut 5 bases from V and 0 bases from J; bases unmatched to any gene: 6. The CDR3 DNA is TGTGCCAGCAGTAGGCCGACAGGGGATAGCAATCAGCCCCAGCATTTT. This sequence encodes CASSRPTGDSNQPQHF.

The chain carries TRBV11-2 and TRBJ1-2; 7 nucleotides align to TRBD1. Germline CDR1 reads SGHAT; CDR2 reads FQNNGV. V lost 3 bases, J lost 12 bases, and 16 bases stayed unmatched. This CDR3 region has 15 residues. DNA for the CDR3: TGTGCCAGCAGCTTCCCAACCTTTGAGACAGGGTTGGACACCTTC. Protein sequence: CASSFPTFETGLDTF. Together with reference TRBV11-2 and TRBJ1-2, the CDR3 gives the full variable domain: EAGVAQSPRYKIIEKRQSVAFWCNPISGHATLYWYQQILGQGPKLLIQFQNNGVVDDSQLPKDRFSAERLKGVDSTLKIQPAKLEDSAVYLCASSFPTFETGLDTFGSGTRLTVV.

This chain uses TRBV30 with TRBJ1-5; D is unclear. V lost 1 base, J lost 6 bases, and 16 bases lay in between. CDR1 and CDR2 (germline): GTSNPN, SVGIG (reference sequence). The CDR3 totals 15 residues. DNA of the CDR3: TGTGCCTGGAGTGGAGCGGGATTGAATGGTCAGCCCCAGCATTTT. Protein product: CAWSGAGLNGQPQHF.

Notes on this clone: Other nucleotide sequences in the sample specify the same CDR3. This chain joins TRBV2 and TRBJ2-7, with TRBD2 as a possible D gene (5 bases). Germline V gene data show CDR1 as SNHLY and CDR2 as FYNNEI. The CDR3 loop spans 13 amino acids. V lost 9 bases, J lost 1 base, and 13 bases lay in between. CDR3 in amino acids: CASTEGSSYEQYF. The CDR3 DNA is TGTGCCAGTACCGAGGGCAGTTCCTACGAGCAGTACTTC. Combining the CDR3 with reference TRBV2 and TRBJ2-7 gives the whole variable domain EPEVTQTPSHQVTQMGQEVILRCVPISNHLYFYWYRQILGQKVEFLVSFYNNEISEKSEIFDDQFSVERPDGSNFTLKIRSTKLEDSAMYFCASTEGSSYEQYFGPGTRLTVT.

The CDR3 DNA sequence: TGTGCCAGCTCACCGGGACTAGCGGGGGTAGATACGCAGTATTTT. It is translated as CASSPGLAGVDTQYF. The chain carries TRBV18 and TRBJ2-3; 14 bases fit TRBD2. The V and J ends lost 3 bases and 5 bases, in that order; junction bases with no gene match: 1. The CDR3 extends over 15 amino acids. Germline loops: CDR1 KGHSH, CDR2 LQKENI.

As concerns this clone: The same CDR3 is also encoded by other DNA sequences in this sample. The chain combines TRBV29-1 with TRBJ1-1; no definite D call. Germline V gives CDR1 SQVTM, CDR2 ANQGSEA. Trimming left V 1 base short and J 0 bases short, with 6 bases between. The CDR3 sequence is 13 residues long. CDR3 DNA: TGCAGCGTTGAAGGTCAGTTGAACACTGAAGCTTTCTTT. Protein product: CSVEGQLNTEAFF.

There are a few counts of this clone. The V and J genes are TRBV5-6 and TRBJ1-1; perhaps TRBD1 as D (5 bases). There are 16 residues in the CDR3. Germline CDR1 SGHDT, CDR2 YYEEEE. V dropped 4 bases and J dropped 3 bases, with 19 bases sitting between them. CDR3 loop: CASSGTRLGWHTEAFF. The CDR3, as DNA: TGTGCCAGCAGCGGGACTCGGCTGGGCTGGCACACTGAAGCTTTCTTT.

This clone was found once. The V call is TRBV9, the J call TRBJ2-3, with D possibly being TRBD1 (5 bases). Germline V gene lookup returns CDR1 SGDLS and CDR2 YYNGEE. The CDR3 contains 15 residues. V was trimmed by 4 bases and J by 2 bases, leaving 14 bases between them. The CDR3 DNA is TGTGCCAGCAGCCTTATTCAGACAGCCACAGATACGCAGTATTTT. Its translation is CASSLIQTATDTQYF.

V and J are TRBV5-5 and TRBJ2-5, with 8 positions matching TRBD1. CDR3 length: 15 amino acids. Germline-derived CDR1 and CDR2 are SGHKS and YYEKEE (reference sequence). V was clipped by 9 bases and J by 1 base; unmatched bases: 11. In DNA, the CDR3 is TGTGCCACCACCCCCGGACAGGGTAGCCAAGAGACCCAGTACTTC. This sequence encodes CATTPGQGSQETQYF.

This sequence joins TRBV6-1 and TRBJ1-2; 7 positions match TRBD1. This CDR3 has 15 amino acids. Germline CDR1 MNHNS, CDR2 SASEGT. Trimming at V came to 2 bases and at J to 6 bases, leaving 9 bases not matched to a gene. CDR3 sequence: CASSEFQGVGDGYTF. The CDR3 DNA reads as TGTGCCAGCAGTGAATTTCAGGGGGTCGGGGATGGCTACACCTTC.

The genes are TRBV11-2 and TRBJ2-3, with D possibly TRBD1 on 6 matching bases. The CDR3 spans 14 residues. CDR1 and CDR2 from the germline V gene are SGHAT and FQNNGV. V dropped 2 bases and J dropped 11 bases, with 17 bases sitting between them. The CDR3 DNA reads as TGTGCCAGCAGCTTATCTCAGGGGTCCGGTGTGCAGTATTTT. Protein sequence: CASSLSQGSGVQYF.

This rearrangement joins TRBV7-3 to TRBJ1-6, with 7 nucleotides matching TRBD1. After removal of 4 bases from V and 5 bases from J, the junction contained 2 bases not matched to a gene. The CDR3 runs to 14 residues. From germline, CDR1 is SGHTA and CDR2 FQGTGA. Here the CDR3 reads CASSYGTDNSPLHF. CDR3 nucleotide sequence: TGTGCCAGCAGCTACGGGACAGATAATTCACCCCTCCACTTT.

CDR3 protein: CASSPLKWLAEAFF. The CDR3 nucleotides are TGTGCCAGCAGCCCGCTTAAGTGGCTGGCTGAAGCTTTCTTT. The rearrangement links TRBV11-2 to TRBJ1-1; D not certain. V was clipped by 5 bases and J by 6 bases, with 16 bases between them. CDR1 and CDR2 (germline): SGHAT, FQNNGV. This CDR3 comprises 14 residues.

This rearrangement joins TRBV5-1 to TRBJ1-3; D ambiguous. The ends were cut back, 7 bases at V and 0 bases at J, with 8 bases in the middle. Germline values: CDR1 SGHRS, CDR2 YFSETQ. The CDR3 spans 13 residues. The CDR3, as DNA: TGCGCCAGCCAACAAGACTCTGGAAACACCATATATTTT. It yields the protein CASQQDSGNTIYF.

The chain employs TRBV7-6 and TRBJ1-4; 7 positions match TRBD1. V lost 5 bases and J lost 5; bases outside the gene matches: 8. Germline V gene sequence: CDR1 SGHVS, CDR2 FNYEAQ. The CDR3 length is 15 residues. DNA for the CDR3: TGTGCCAGCAGCAACAGGGGCGCCTCGAATGAAAAACTGTTTTTT. It is translated as CASSNRGASNEKLFF.

V usage is TRBV3-1 (or the pseudogene TRBV3-2) and J usage is TRBJ2-5; 8 nucleotides align to TRBD1. The CDR3 is 15 amino acids. Germline V gene sequence: CDR1 LGHDT, CDR2 YNNKEL (reference sequence). V lost 4 bases and J lost 5; bases outside the gene matches: 9. CDR3 nucleotide sequence: TGTGCCAGCAGCCCGGACAGGGCGCGGAGGGAGACCCAGTACTTC. It is translated as CASSPDRARRETQYF.

The chain links TRBV19 to TRBJ1-2, with 8 bases aligning to TRBD1. From germline, CDR1 is LNHDA and CDR2 SQIVND (reference sequence). The V gene end was trimmed by 8 bases and the J gene end by 4 bases; junction bases not matched to a gene: 12. The CDR3 has 15 amino acids. The DNA of the CDR3 is TGTGCCAGTGGCAGGACAGGGAGTAAAATCTATGGCTACACCTTC. Translating gives CASGRTGSKIYGYTF. Filled out from reference TRBV19 and TRBJ1-2, the complete variable domain reads DGGITQSPKYLFRKEGQNVTLSCEQNLNHDAMYWYRQDPGQGLRLIYYSQIVNDFQKGDIAEGYSVSREKKESFPLTVTSAQKNPTAFYLCASGRTGSKIYGYTFGSGTRLTVV.

This chain uses TRBV11-2 with TRBJ2-5; the D is unclear. Germline V gives CDR1 SGHAT, CDR2 FQNNGV. CDR3 length: 11 amino acids. Trimming cost V 5 bases and J 5 bases, with 6 bases left between them. This CDR3 is CASSPYETQYF. In DNA form, the CDR3 reads TGTGCCAGCAGCCCGTATGAGACCCAGTACTTC.

As for this clone: At one end, the junction sequence differs from germline, possibly due to a read error. V is TRBV6-6 and J is TRBJ1-3; D is possibly TRBD1 (5 bases). The CDR3 loop spans 13 amino acids. The germline CDR1 and CDR2 sequences are MNHNY and SVGAGI (reference sequence). This CDR3 is CASSYSGGEGRRF. The CDR3 DNA sequence: TGTGCCAGCAGTTACTCCGGGGGGGAGGGTAGGCGTTTT.